What follows is one T cell receptor (beta chain) and its context. Antigen: not known. At least 5.5 micrograms of total RNA were extracted per sample. The CDR3 extends over 16 amino acids. Trimming took off 4 bases at V and 0 bases at J, with 15 bases between the two ends. Germline lookup yields CDR1 ENHRY and CDR2 SYGVKD. The entry originates in a study of blood T cells in healthy people across ages. Study-level points and caveats: Higher diversity and more naive CD4+ cells were features of long-lived donors, compared to aged donors. TCR beta diversity, measured per million T cells, fell in a roughly linear way with age.

PCR was performed a second time for about 7 to 11 cycles using a sample-barcoded 5' primer and a J-beta primer mix. TCRdb re-derived calls from the 5' RACE reads in MiXCR, one entry per CDR3 protein. The sample consists of about a million distinct CDR3 sequences, around two fifths of them appearing once. The sequenced material came from blood. This clonotype was sampled from a man younger than 35 in good health. This chain connects TRBV10-3 to TRBJ1-2; a weak D match, TRBD1 (5 bases). CDR3 coding DNA: TGTGCCATCAGTGCGGCAGGGCGGTTTGCTAACTATGGCTACACCTTC. It translates to CAISAAGRFANYGYTF.